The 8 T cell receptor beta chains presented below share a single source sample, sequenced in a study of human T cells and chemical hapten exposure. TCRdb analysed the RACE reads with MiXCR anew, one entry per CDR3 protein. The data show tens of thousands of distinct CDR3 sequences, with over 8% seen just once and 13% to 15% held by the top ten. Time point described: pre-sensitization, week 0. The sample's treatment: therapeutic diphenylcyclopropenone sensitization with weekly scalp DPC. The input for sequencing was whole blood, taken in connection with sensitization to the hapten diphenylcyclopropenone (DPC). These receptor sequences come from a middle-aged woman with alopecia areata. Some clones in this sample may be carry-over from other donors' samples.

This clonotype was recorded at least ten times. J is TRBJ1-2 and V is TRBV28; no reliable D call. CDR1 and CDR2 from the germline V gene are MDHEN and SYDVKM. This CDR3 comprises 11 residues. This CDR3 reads CGCRGHYGYTF. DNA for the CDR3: TGTGGGTGCCGGGGTCACTATGGCTACACCTTC.

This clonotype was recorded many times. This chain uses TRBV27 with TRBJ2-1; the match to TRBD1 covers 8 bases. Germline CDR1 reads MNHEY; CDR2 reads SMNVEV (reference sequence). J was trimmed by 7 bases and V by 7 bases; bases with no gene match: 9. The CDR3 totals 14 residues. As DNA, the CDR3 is TGTGCCAGCATCCCCACAGGGGGTAGTAATGAGCAGTTCTTC. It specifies CASIPTGGSNEQFF.

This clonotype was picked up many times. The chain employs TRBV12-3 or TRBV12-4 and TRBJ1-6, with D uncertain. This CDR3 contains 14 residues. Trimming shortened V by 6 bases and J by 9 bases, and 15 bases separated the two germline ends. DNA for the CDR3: TGTGCCAGCAGCCCTGATGGCTTTTCTTCACCCCTCCACTTT. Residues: CASSPDGFSSPLHF.

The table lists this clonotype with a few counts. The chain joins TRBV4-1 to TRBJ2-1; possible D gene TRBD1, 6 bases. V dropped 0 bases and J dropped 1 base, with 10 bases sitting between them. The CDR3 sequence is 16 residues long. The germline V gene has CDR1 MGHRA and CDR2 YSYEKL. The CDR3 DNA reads TGCGCCAGCAGCCAAGATAGAACAGGGTCCTACAATGAGCAGTTCTTC. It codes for CASSQDRTGSYNEQFF.

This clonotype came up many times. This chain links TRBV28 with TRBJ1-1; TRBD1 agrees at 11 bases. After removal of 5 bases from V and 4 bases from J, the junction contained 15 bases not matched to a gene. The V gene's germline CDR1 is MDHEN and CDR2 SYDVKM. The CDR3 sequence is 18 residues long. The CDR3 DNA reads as TGTGCCAGCAGTACAAACCTGGACAGGGGGCATCGGGGCACTGAAGCTTTCTTT. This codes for CASSTNLDRGHRGTEAFF.

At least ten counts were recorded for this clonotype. Here the CDR3 reads CASSGVVEQYF. The DNA for the CDR3 is TGCGCCAGCAGCGGGGTCGTCGAGCAGTACTTC. The gene calls are TRBV4-1 and TRBJ2-7; unclear D gene. The germline gives CDR1 MGHRA, CDR2 YSYEKL. V was clipped by 5 bases and J by 6 bases, with 8 bases between them. The CDR3 totals 11 residues.

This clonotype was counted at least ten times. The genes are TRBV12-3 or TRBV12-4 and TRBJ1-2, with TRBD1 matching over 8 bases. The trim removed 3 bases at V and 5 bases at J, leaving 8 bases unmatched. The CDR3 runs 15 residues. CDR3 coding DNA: TGTGCCAGCAGTTTCGGACAGGGCGTAAAGTATGGCTACACCTTC. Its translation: CASSFGQGVKYGYTF.

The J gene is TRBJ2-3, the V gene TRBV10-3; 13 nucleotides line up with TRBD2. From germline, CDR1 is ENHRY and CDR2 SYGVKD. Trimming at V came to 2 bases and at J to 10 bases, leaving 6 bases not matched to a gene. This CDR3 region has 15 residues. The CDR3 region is CAISEGTSGASPQYF. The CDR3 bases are TGTGCCATCAGTGAGGGGACTAGCGGGGCGTCGCCGCAGTATTTT.